This passage covers 2 T cell receptor beta chains from one sample sequenced in a study of CD8+ T cells in alopecia areata. RNA was extracted and reverse transcribed into cDNA as the sequencing template. Clones were read by immunoSEQ multiplex PCR, and TCRdb kept only the in-frame ones, dropping some. The data contain about 120,000 clones, 53% of them singletons. Treatment here: oral pan-JAK inhibitor, 5-10 mg twice daily. The sequencing used CD4+ T cells sorted from blood, collected at week 4, from a patient treated with tofacitinib. These receptors all stem from a human donor with alopecia areata.

This clone has only a few counts. The rearrangement uses TRBV5-1 and TRBJ2-5, with a weak D call TRBD1 (7 bases). There are 16 residues in the CDR3. Per germline, CDR1 SGHRS and CDR2 YFSETQ. Trimming pared 0 bases from V and 7 bases from J, leaving 19 bases between. CDR3 loop: CASSLDNRGPGGTQYF. The CDR3 DNA reads as TGCGCCAGCAGCTTGGATAACAGGGGTCCCGGGGGGACCCAGTACTTC.

This chain uses TRBV25-1 with TRBJ1-1; D remains ambiguous. Trimming shortened V by 6 bases and J by 1 base, and 6 bases separated the two germline ends. The germline V gene encodes CDR1 MGHDK and CDR2 SYGVNS. The CDR3 has 12 amino acids. CDR3 loop: CASRDGNTEAFF. For the CDR3, the DNA is TGTGCCAGCAGGGACGGGAACACTGAAGCTTTCTTT.